This is a list of T cell receptor beta chains from one sample in a study of blood T cell repertoires in COVID-19. Clones were sequenced by immunoSEQ multiplex PCR, and TCRdb holds only the in-frame ones, with some missing. Among around 120,000 clones listed, approximately 90% were seen once. Input material: peripheral blood. All receptors derive from a woman of 80 years or more with acute or convalescent COVID-19. CDR3s include the opening cysteine and the closing phenylalanine or tryptophan. Fields, in order: CDR3 protein, CDR3 DNA, D gene, J gene, V gene, clone size. D genes are given only for firm matches. Clone size is shown for a subset of rows, as once, few, many or a class of expanded clone.

cdr3_aa: CASKLAESYNEQFF; cdr3_nt: TGCGCCAGCAAACTAGCGGAATCCTACAATGAGCAGTTCTTC; d_call: TRBD2; j_call: TRBJ2-1; v_call: TRBV5-1; clone_size: -
cdr3_aa: CASSLYGEQYF; cdr3_nt: TGCGCCAGCAGCTTGTACGGCGAGCAGTACTTC; d_call: -; j_call: TRBJ2-7; v_call: TRBV5-1; clone_size: -
cdr3_aa: CASSSAGGQETQYF; cdr3_nt: TGCGCCAGCAGCTCAGCGGGGGGGCAAGAGACCCAGTACTTC; d_call: TRBD2; j_call: TRBJ2-5; v_call: TRBV5-1; clone_size: -
cdr3_aa: CASSLRLAGSRTDTQYF; cdr3_nt: TGTGCCAGCAGCTTAAGACTAGCGGGGTCCCGCACAGATACGCAGTATTTT; d_call: TRBD2; j_call: TRBJ2-3; v_call: TRBV5-6; clone_size: few
cdr3_aa: CASSVARGVQETQYF; cdr3_nt: TGTGCCAGCAGTGTCGCCAGGGGAGTACAAGAGACCCAGTACTTC; d_call: -; j_call: TRBJ2-5; v_call: TRBV25-1; clone_size: -
cdr3_aa: CSASPGQGAFDTQYF; cdr3_nt: TGCAGTGCTAGTCCCGGACAGGGGGCGTTCGATACGCAGTATTTT; d_call: TRBD1; j_call: TRBJ2-3; v_call: TRBV20-1; clone_size: -
cdr3_aa: CASSRQGANGNTIYF; cdr3_nt: TGTGCCAGCAGTCGACAGGGGGCAAATGGAAACACCATATATTTT; d_call: TRBD1; j_call: TRBJ1-3; v_call: TRBV7-6; clone_size: -
cdr3_aa: CASSHGQAGEAFF; cdr3_nt: TGTGCCAGCAGCCACGGACAGGCGGGTGAAGCTTTCTTT; d_call: TRBD1; j_call: TRBJ1-1; v_call: TRBV25-1; clone_size: -
cdr3_aa: CASSLGTGNSYEQYF; cdr3_nt: TGTGCCAGCAGTTTAGGGACAGGCAACTCCTACGAGCAGTACTTC; d_call: TRBD1; j_call: TRBJ2-7; v_call: TRBV27; clone_size: -
cdr3_aa: CASSTLEGGEAFF; cdr3_nt: TGTGCCAGCTCAACTCTCGAAGGGGGTGAAGCTTTCTTT; d_call: -; j_call: TRBJ1-1; v_call: TRBV18; clone_size: -
cdr3_aa: CASSLARQETQYF; cdr3_nt: TGTGCCAGCAGTTTAGCGCGCCAAGAGACCCAGTACTTC; d_call: -; j_call: TRBJ2-5; v_call: TRBV12-3/TRBV12-4; clone_size: -
cdr3_aa: CASSFIGTGNAFF; cdr3_nt: TGTGCCAGCAGCTTCATCGGGACAGGGAACGCTTTCTTT; d_call: TRBD1; j_call: TRBJ1-1; v_call: TRBV7-9; clone_size: -
cdr3_aa: CASRGGPIVYGYTF; cdr3_nt: TGTGCCAGCAGGGGGGGACCGATAGTCTATGGCTACACCTTC; d_call: -; j_call: TRBJ1-2; v_call: TRBV2; clone_size: -
cdr3_aa: CACQGGQSSYEQYF; cdr3_nt: TGTGCCTGCCAAGGGGGCCAAAGCTCCTACGAGCAGTACTTC; d_call: TRBD1; j_call: TRBJ2-7; v_call: TRBV30; clone_size: once
cdr3_aa: CASSPKAGTTTSPLHF; cdr3_nt: TGTGCCAGCTCACCTAAGGCCGGGACAACTACTTCACCCCTCCACTTT; d_call: -; j_call: TRBJ1-6; v_call: TRBV18; clone_size: -
cdr3_aa: CASSLVSNTGELFF; cdr3_nt: TGTGCCAGCAGCTTAGTCTCCAACACCGGGGAGCTGTTTTTT; d_call: -; j_call: TRBJ2-2; v_call: TRBV7-9; clone_size: -